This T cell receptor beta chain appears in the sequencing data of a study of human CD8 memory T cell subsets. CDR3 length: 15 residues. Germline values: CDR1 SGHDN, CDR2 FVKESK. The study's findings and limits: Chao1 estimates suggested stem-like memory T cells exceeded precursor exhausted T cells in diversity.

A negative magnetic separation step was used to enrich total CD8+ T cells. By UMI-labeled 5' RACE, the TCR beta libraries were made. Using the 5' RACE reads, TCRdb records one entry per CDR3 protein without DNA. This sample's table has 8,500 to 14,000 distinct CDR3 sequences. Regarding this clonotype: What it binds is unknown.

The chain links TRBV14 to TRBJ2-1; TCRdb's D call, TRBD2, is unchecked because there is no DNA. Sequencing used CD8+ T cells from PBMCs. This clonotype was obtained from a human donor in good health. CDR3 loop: CASSLLIMGVNEQFF.